This T cell receptor beta chain was identified in a study of monozygotic twins with inflammatory bowel disease. The TCR libraries each used total RNA (roughly 4,000 ng per library). TCRdb reprocessed the 5' RACE reads and stores each CDR3 protein as one record, lacking DNA. The sample table includes over 200,000 distinct CDR3 sequences. Points on this clonotype: What it binds is not known.

General observations from the study: Repertoire similarity was not found to differ between concordant and discordant twins, possibly from limited power. Inverse Simpson values showed less TCRbeta diversity in IBD patients than in their healthy co-twins.

Germline V gene data show CDR1 as SQVTM and CDR2 as ANQGSEA. The CDR3 totals 14 residues. The TCR comes from a human donor with ulcerative colitis or Crohn's disease, or a healthy co-twin of an affected twin (not recorded which). The gene calls are TRBV29-1 and TRBJ2-5; the D call of TRBD1 rests on TCRdb alone, since no DNA is present to check it. The specimen sequenced was blood. The CDR3 loop is CSVGLPGGQETQYF.